This section outlines one T cell receptor (beta chain) sequence together with its context. Its antigen remains unidentified. Sequenced by immunoSEQ multiplex PCR; TCRdb stores in-frame clones only, minus some. Among more than 70,000 clones, approximately 87% were seen once, and the ten largest hold 2.8%. These data belong to a study of T cell clones after liver transplantation. Study-wide context: TCRbeta sequencing after a pre-transplant mixed lymphocyte reaction identified graft-donor-reactive clones, later tracked in post-transplant blood. Three of the eight recipients were HCV-positive; the rest had non-autoimmune, non-viral transplant indications. At least one year of complete immunosuppression withdrawal without enzymes over twice normal defined tolerance. Study-wide points: Post-transplant time points were not standardized, so conclusions are preliminary.

The material was CD4+ T cells from blood, obtained at the 22-month timepoint. The clonotype originates from a human patient who received a liver transplant. Some T cells may trace back to the graft donor.

The CDR3 nucleotides read TGTGCCAGCAGCTTATCCACGACAGATACAAACACTGAAGCTTTCTTT. Encoded protein: CASSLSTTDTNTEAFF. V and J are TRBV7-2 and TRBJ1-1, with a tentative D call TRBD1 (5 bases). Germline V gene sequence: CDR1 SGHTA, CDR2 FQGNSA. CDR3 length: 16 amino acids. Trimming stripped 2 bases from V and 2 bases from J, with 15 bases between.